The present T cell receptor beta chain was sequenced within a study of regulatory T cells in long-lasting Graves disease (dated by TCRdb to 2020 to 2023). Context from the whole study: In the newly diagnosed Graves' disease group, patients had been taking antithyroid drugs for less than 3 months. Patients with persistent Graves' disease were compared with patients with newly diagnosed Graves' disease using TCR sequencing and RNA sequencing of peripheral blood. A total of about 35 samples underwent TCR sequencing, from 13 patients with persistent Graves' disease and some 20 patients with newly diagnosed Graves' disease. The study was registered as a clinical trial and conducted in China. Here is what the overall study found, with its caveats: Preferential use of TRBV28, TRBJ1-2 and TRBJ2-5 was observed in persistent disease, whereas TRBV20-1 and TRBJ2-1 were favored in newly diagnosed disease. Persistent Graves' disease patients showed lower TCR Shannon entropy and fewer highly expanded clones than newly diagnosed patients, suggesting clonal expansion. Persistent patients shared more public clonotypes among themselves (around 2,500) than newly diagnosed patients did (about 970). The authors noted that the small sample size was a limitation that may lower accuracy. Only the TCR beta chain was sequenced and analyzed. Only peripheral blood was studied, because thyroid tissue, the primary lesion, was inaccessible.

This clonotype showed up many times. This clone's antigen is unknown. No clone much larger than this one lies a single base away; base qualities are absent. CDR1 is given as DFQATT and CDR2 as SNEGSKA, both from the germline V gene (reference sequence). V is cut by 7 bases and J by 7 bases, and the space between the germline ends is 10 bases. From cysteine to phenylalanine, the CDR3 is 10 amino acids long. The CDR3 DNA has 30 bases and is translated from base 1. In light of the paper, this sample's time point label describes: newly diagnosed GD, antithyroid drugs for less than 3 months. For both TCR sequencing and RNA sequencing, RNA was extracted from PBMCs in TRIzol. The diagnosis of Graves' disease followed American Thyroid Association guidelines. Patients were recruited from an endocrinology department in Xi'an, China. Each patient gave around 9.2 milliliters of peripheral blood, collected in an EDTA anticoagulant tube. Ficoll Paque Plus density gradient separation was used to isolate PBMCs, and no additional T cell sorting was done. An Agilent 2100 Bioanalyzer and agarose gel were used to check RNA quality, and a NanoDrop 2000 was used to measure RNA concentration.

The library came from multiplex PCR. The listed sequencing device is Illumina HiSeq 4000. CDR3 regions were amplified by Arm-PCR with iRepertoire HTBI primers to construct TCR beta libraries. PCR products were gel purified before sequencing. Concerning the study's data processing: Gene usage analysis of CDR3 amino acid clonotypes used the 62 TRBV and 14 TRBJ segments found across samples. Filtered high-quality paired reads were merged into contigs using COPE and FqMerger. BLAST was used to align contigs to the IMGT TRBV, TRBD and TRBJ reference genes, and CDR3 was defined following IMGT. Any clonotype with a frequency above 0.1% was counted as a highly expanded clone. Shannon entropy served as the measure of repertoire diversity, while the Gini coefficient captured V-J evenness. A clonotype found in more than one individual was treated as public. The public sequencing data were trimmed at Q25 with fastp and processed into clonotypes with MiXCR by TCRdb, which kept only in-frame beta chains. Rows with one shared CDR3 protein collapse into an entry with the most common genes and DNA. The V and J calls were not made by the authors but by TCRdb's processing. The sample contains 250,000 to 300,000 distinct CDR3 sequences, about 20% of them found a single time. The ten largest make up 11% to 15% of the sample.

The same data also contributed to another study, on T cells in Graves' hyperthyroidism and ophthalmopathy. As described in the second report: Stable Graves' hyperthyroidism was defined as no progression to ophthalmopathy during 18 months of follow-up. The hyperthyroidism patients were between 18 and 65 years old and newly diagnosed, with a disease duration of less than 2 months. Patients with uncontrolled infections, other autoimmune diseases, pregnancy or lactation were excluded. Diagnoses were based on clinical symptoms, serum thyroxine and TRAb, thyroid ultrasound and orbital computed tomography. For the first round of RT-PCR on the TCR CDR3, the HTBI primer set was used together with the Qiagen OneStep RT-PCR kit. Most expanded thyroid clonotypes (frequency above 0.001) were also detected in blood, a finding suggesting that blood repertoires may reflect thyroid immune responses. In cross-validation, a model built on a 13 V-J signature told ophthalmopathy apart from stable hyperthyroidism with under 90% sensitivity and around 81% specificity, and in testing the same model reached 80%/75%. In validation, progression to ophthalmopathy was predicted by the model with almost 71% sensitivity and nearly 75% specificity, a median of 6.5 months before onset. To identify TCR V-J signatures that set the groups apart, the researchers used a discovery cohort of about a hundred patients, made up of roughly 45 with Graves' ophthalmopathy and about 59 with stable Graves' hyperthyroidism. Prospective prediction of ophthalmopathy was tested in an independent validation cohort of 18 to 20 hyperthyroidism patients and approximately 17 patients who later progressed to ophthalmopathy. For training and testing, the 110 or so patients in the discovery cohort were randomly divided in a 7:3 ratio. In addition, the study compared T-cell repertoires in thyroid tissue and in blood from five or six Graves' hyperthyroidism patients. After sampling, hyperthyroidism patients received methimazole starting at 30 mg daily, and ophthalmopathy patients received high-dose intravenous methylprednisolone. A second multiplex PCR round built the libraries, followed by size selection and purification. Paired-end sequencing of the libraries was performed with 100 bp reads on an Illumina HiSeq2000. SOAPnuke was used to process the raw data, removing reads that contained adapters or uncalled bases, had a mean Phred below 15, or lacked an exact match to the constant primer or identifier. High-quality paired reads were merged with COPE v1.2.5, and unique nucleotide sequences were defined as clonotypes. MiTCR v1.1 was used to align clonotypes to the IMGT TRBV, TRBD and TRBJ reference segments. The analysis included only V-J combinations with a frequency above 0.0001, which together covered 99.2% of the repertoires. A TCS score was defined as the ratio of F50 (clonal expansion) to E x V (chaos), with BLOSUM62-based TCRdist applied between CDR3 peptides within each V-J. Welch's t-statistics and random forest reduced 500 to 650 V-J features to roughly 13, which were used in a naive Bayes classifier (R e1071). Sample size was not statistically predetermined, and investigators were not blinded to group allocation. The paper reports TCR Vbeta CDR3 sequencing of some 140 peripheral blood samples: 40 or so ophthalmopathy, about 75 hyperthyroidism and around 17 progressor patients.

The sequencing used peripheral blood mononuclear cells (PBMCs), collected at new diagnosis, from a patient treated with antithyroid drugs. The receptor comes from a woman aged 25 to 45 with Graves disease. Donor details come from another sample of the same person, matched by shared clones. Here the chain combines TRBV20-1 and TRBJ1-1; the D gene lacks a confident call. The nucleotide sequence is given as TGCAGTGTACTTCGCCGTGAAGCTTTCTTT. Translation gives CSVLRREAFF.